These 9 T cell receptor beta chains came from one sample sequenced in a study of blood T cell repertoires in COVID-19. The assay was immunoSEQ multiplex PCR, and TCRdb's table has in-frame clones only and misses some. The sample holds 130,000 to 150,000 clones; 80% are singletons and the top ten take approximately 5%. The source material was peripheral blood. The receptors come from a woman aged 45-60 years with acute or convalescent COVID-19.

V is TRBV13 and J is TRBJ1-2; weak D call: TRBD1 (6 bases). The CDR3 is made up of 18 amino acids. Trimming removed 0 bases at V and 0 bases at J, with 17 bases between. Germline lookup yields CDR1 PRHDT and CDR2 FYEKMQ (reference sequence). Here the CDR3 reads CASSLGVSEDRANYGYTF. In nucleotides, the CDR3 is TGTGCCAGCAGCTTAGGCGTTTCTGAGGACAGAGCTAACTATGGCTACACCTTC.

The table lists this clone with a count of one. Written as DNA, the CDR3 is TGTGCCAGCAGCCCGAGGGGGGGCCAAGATACGCAGTATTTT. This sequence encodes CASSPRGGQDTQYF. The rearrangement links TRBV7-2 to TRBJ2-3; D might be TRBD2 (7 bases). Germline V gene lookup returns CDR1 SGHTA and CDR2 FQGNSA. This CDR3 is 14 amino acids long. Trimming took 5 bases from V and 5 from J, leaving 14 bases between them. The full variable domain, rest sourced from reference TRBV7-2 and TRBJ2-3, is GAGVSQSPSNKVTEKGKDVELRCDPISGHTALYWYRQSLGQGLEFLIYFQGNSAPDKSGLPSDRFSAERTGGSVSTLTIQRTQQEDSAVYLCASSPRGGQDTQYFGPGTRLTVL.

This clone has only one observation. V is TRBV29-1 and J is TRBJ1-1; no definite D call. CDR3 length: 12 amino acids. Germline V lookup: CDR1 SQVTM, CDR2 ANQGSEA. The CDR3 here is CTGGSANTEAFF. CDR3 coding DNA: TGCACCGGAGGGTCGGCGAACACTGAAGCTTTCTTT.

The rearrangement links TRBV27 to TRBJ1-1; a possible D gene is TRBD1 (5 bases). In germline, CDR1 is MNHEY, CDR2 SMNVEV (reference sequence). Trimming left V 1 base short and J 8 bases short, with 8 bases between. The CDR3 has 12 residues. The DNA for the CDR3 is TGTGCCAGCAGTTTATGGGGGGGAGAAGCTTTCTTT. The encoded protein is CASSLWGGEAFF.

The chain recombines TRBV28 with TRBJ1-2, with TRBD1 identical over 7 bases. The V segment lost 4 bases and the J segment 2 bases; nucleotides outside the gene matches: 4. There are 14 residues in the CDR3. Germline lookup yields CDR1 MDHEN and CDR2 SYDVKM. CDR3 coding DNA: TGTGCCAGCAGTTCATTGACAGGGAACTATGGCTACACCTTC. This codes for CASSSLTGNYGYTF.

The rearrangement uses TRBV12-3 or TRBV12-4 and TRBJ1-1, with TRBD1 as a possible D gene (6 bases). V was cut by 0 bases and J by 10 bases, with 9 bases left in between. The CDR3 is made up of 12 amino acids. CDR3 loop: CASSLARGAAFF. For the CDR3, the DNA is TGTGCCAGCAGTTTAGCCAGGGGTGCAGCTTTCTTT.

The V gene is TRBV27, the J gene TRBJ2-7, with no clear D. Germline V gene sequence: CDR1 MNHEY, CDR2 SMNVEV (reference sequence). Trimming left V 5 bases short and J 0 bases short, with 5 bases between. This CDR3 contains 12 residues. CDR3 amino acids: CASSGTSYEQYF. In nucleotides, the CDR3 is TGTGCCAGCAGTGGCACCTCCTACGAGCAGTACTTC.

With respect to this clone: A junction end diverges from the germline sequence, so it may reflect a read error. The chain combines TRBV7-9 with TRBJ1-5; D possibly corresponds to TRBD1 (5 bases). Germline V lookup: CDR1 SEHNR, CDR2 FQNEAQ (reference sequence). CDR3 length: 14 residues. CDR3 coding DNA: TGTGCCAGCAACTTAAGCCCAGGGAATCAGCCCCAGCATTTT. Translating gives CASNLSPGNQPQHF.

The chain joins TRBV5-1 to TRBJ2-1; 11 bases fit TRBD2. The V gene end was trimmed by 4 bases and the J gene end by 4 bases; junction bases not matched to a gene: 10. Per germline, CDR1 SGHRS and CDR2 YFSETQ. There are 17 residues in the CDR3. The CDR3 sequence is CASSLSWTSGPYNEQFF. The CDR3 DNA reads TGCGCCAGCAGCCTTTCATGGACTAGCGGGCCTTACAATGAGCAGTTCTTC.